The 27 T cell receptor beta chains reported below all come from one sample, sequenced in a study of cytomegalovirus exposure and HLA in healthy donors. The PCR used 60 Vbeta and 13 Jbeta primers. Measured with immunoSEQ multiplex PCR; TCRdb has only the in-frame clones, and not every one. The sample lists about 200,000 clones; roughly 86% were seen once. Sequenced sample: PBMCs. Receptors were obtained from a man aged 35 to 55 in good health and CMV-seropositive.

This sequence joins TRBV13 and TRBJ2-5; possible D gene TRBD2, 6 bases. The CDR3 consists of 16 residues. V lost 2 bases, J lost 5 bases, and 18 bases lay in between. Germline V lookup: CDR1 PRHDT, CDR2 FYEKMQ (reference sequence). The CDR3 nucleotides read TGTGCCAGCAGCTTAAAATCCGGGACTTATGGGGAGACCCAGTACTTC. It is translated as CASSLKSGTYGETQYF.

This clone has only one observation. The chain links TRBV5-6 to TRBJ2-2; tentative D call: TRBD1 (5 bases). The CDR3 totals 14 residues. The germline V gene encodes CDR1 SGHDT and CDR2 YYEEEE. V shed 0 bases and J shed 5 bases, with 8 bases lying between them. DNA of the CDR3: TGTGCCAGCAGCTTGGTGCAGGGAACCGGGGAGCTGTTTTTT. Protein sequence: CASSLVQGTGELFF.

The rearrangement uses TRBV5-1 and TRBJ1-6, with D possibly being TRBD1 (6 bases). Trimming pared 4 bases from V and 6 bases from J, leaving 14 bases between. The CDR3 sequence is 15 residues long. The germline V gene encodes CDR1 SGHRS and CDR2 YFSETQ. CDR3 bases: TGCGCCAGCAGCGTAAGAAGGGGGTTTAATTCACCCCTCCACTTT. This translates into CASSVRRGFNSPLHF.

CDR3: CASSFFVWSSGRLTDTQYF. CDR3 nucleotides: TGTGCCAGCAGTTTTTTTGTTTGGTCTAGCGGGAGGTTAACAGATACGCAGTATTTT. J is TRBJ2-3 and V is TRBV28; 11 nucleotides agree with TRBD2. V gave up 3 bases and J gave up 3 bases; unmatched junction bases: 14. The CDR3 has 19 amino acids. CDR1 and CDR2 (germline): MDHEN, SYDVKM. The full variable domain, rest sourced from reference TRBV28 and TRBJ2-3, is DVKVTQSSRYLVKRTGEKVFLECVQDMDHENMFWYRQDPGLGLRLIYFSYDVKMKEKGDIPEGYSVSREKKERFSLILESASTNQTSMYLCASSFFVWSSGRLTDTQYFGPGTRLTVL.

V usage is TRBV21-1 and J usage is TRBJ2-7; TRBD1 is the table's D call, not checked against the DNA. TRBV21-1 is classified as a pseudogene. This CDR3 comprises 13 residues. The CDR3 DNA sequence: TGTGCCAGCAGCAAAGGGGCCCGCTACGAGCAGTACTTC. Translated, it gives CASSKGARYEQYF.

The CDR3 loop reads CASLGGGARDIQYF. The CDR3 DNA sequence: TGTGCCAGCCTAGGGGGAGGGGCGCGGGACATTCAGTACTTC. The V call is TRBV28, the J call TRBJ2-4, with D possibly matching TRBD2 (7 bases). V shed 8 bases and J shed 8 bases, with 19 bases lying between them. This CDR3 is 14 amino acids long. The germline V gene encodes CDR1 MDHEN and CDR2 SYDVKM. The complete variable domain, with remaining parts taken from reference TRBV28 and TRBJ2-4, reads DVKVTQSSRYLVKRTGEKVFLECVQDMDHENMFWYRQDPGLGLRLIYFSYDVKMKEKGDIPEGYSVSREKKERFSLILESASTNQTSMYLCASLGGGARDIQYFGAGTRLSVL.

The V and J genes are TRBV7-2 and TRBJ2-3; TRBD2 matches at 10 bases. This CDR3 contains 16 residues. The germline gives CDR1 SGHTA, CDR2 FQGNSA. The V segment lost 6 bases and the J segment 2 bases; nucleotides outside the gene matches: 8. CDR3 in DNA: TGTGCCAGCAGTACGGGACTAGCGTACCTCACAGATACGCAGTATTTT. Amino acid sequence: CASSTGLAYLTDTQYF.

In the case of this clone: The junction departs from germline at one end; a sequencing error may be responsible. The V gene is TRBV7-9, the J gene TRBJ2-2; 10 bases align to TRBD1. The CDR3 sequence is 16 residues long. Germline V gene sequence: CDR1 SEHNR, CDR2 FQNEAQ (reference sequence). CDR3 bases: TGTTCCAGCAGCCCTAGTGGGACAGGGGACACCGGGGAGCTGTTTTTT. Its protein product is CSSSPSGTGDTGELFF.

With regard to this clone: The junction departs from germline at one end; a sequencing error may be responsible. J is TRBJ2-1 and V is TRBV7-9, with 15 bases aligning to TRBD2. The germline CDR1 and CDR2 sequences are SEHNR and FQNEAQ (reference sequence). The CDR3 is made up of 16 amino acids. CDR3 sequence reads: CSSSFSGTSGGNEQFF. In DNA, the CDR3 is TGTTCCAGCAGCTTCTCCGGGACTAGCGGGGGGAATGAGCAGTTCTTC.

This clone has only one observation. The chain joins TRBV7-3 to TRBJ2-2; D possibly corresponds to TRBD2 (6 bases). Germline assignment: CDR1 SGHTA and CDR2 FQGTGA. The CDR3 has 14 residues. Trimming removed 10 bases from V and 0 bases from J, with 12 bases in between. For the CDR3, the DNA is TGTGCCACCCAGGCGGGACCGAACACCGGGGAGCTGTTTTTT. It encodes CATQAGPNTGELFF.

The chain carries TRBV28 and TRBJ1-4; TRBD1 agrees at 7 bases. V gave up 6 bases and J gave up 0 bases; unmatched junction bases: 4. Germline lookup yields CDR1 MDHEN and CDR2 SYDVKM. The CDR3 loop spans 15 amino acids. The DNA of the CDR3 is TGTGCCAGCAGGAGTCAGGGGGCAACTAATGAAAAACTGTTTTTT. This codes for CASRSQGATNEKLFF. The whole variable domain, remainder taken from reference TRBV28 and TRBJ1-4, is DVKVTQSSRYLVKRTGEKVFLECVQDMDHENMFWYRQDPGLGLRLIYFSYDVKMKEKGDIPEGYSVSREKKERFSLILESASTNQTSMYLCASRSQGATNEKLFFGSGTQLSVL.

The chain carries TRBV9 and TRBJ1-4; unclear D gene. Germline V CDR1 and CDR2: SGDLS, YYNGEE. V was trimmed by 0 bases and J by 10 bases, leaving 13 bases between them. There are 14 residues in the CDR3. This CDR3 reads CASSVGTLSGKLFF. The CDR3 coding sequence is TGTGCCAGCAGCGTAGGGACCCTTAGCGGAAAACTGTTTTTT. The full variable domain, completed using reference TRBV9 and TRBJ1-4, is DSGVTQTPKHLITATGQRVTLRCSPRSGDLSVYWYQQSLDQGLQFLIQYYNGEERAKGNILERFSAQQFPDLHSELNLSSLELGDSALYFCASSVGTLSGKLFFGSGTQLSVL.

This rearrangement joins TRBV9 to TRBJ2-5; 7 bases align to TRBD1. Trimming cost V 3 bases and J 4 bases; bases outside gene matches: 9. This CDR3 is built from 15 residues. The germline V gene has CDR1 SGDLS and CDR2 YYNGEE. The DNA of the CDR3 is TGTGCCAGCAGCGCTTCACCGACAGGGTTAGAGACCCAGTACTTC. Translated, it gives CASSASPTGLETQYF.

The chain couples TRBV28 to TRBJ1-3; D is ambiguous. Germline CDR1 and CDR2: MDHEN and SYDVKM. The V gene lost 5 bases and the J gene lost 6 bases, with 11 bases spanning the gap. This CDR3 is 13 amino acids long. The CDR3 reads CASSERLLNTIYF. The CDR3 DNA sequence: TGTGCCAGCAGTGAGAGACTGCTAAACACCATATATTTT. Looking up the rest from reference TRBV28 and TRBJ1-3 gives the full variable domain: DVKVTQSSRYLVKRTGEKVFLECVQDMDHENMFWYRQDPGLGLRLIYFSYDVKMKEKGDIPEGYSVSREKKERFSLILESASTNQTSMYLCASSERLLNTIYFGEGSWLTVV.

The rearrangement links TRBV4-3 to TRBJ2-1; tentatively, D is TRBD2 (5 bases). V shed 0 bases and J shed 8 bases, with 17 bases lying between them. The CDR3 has 16 amino acids. Germline V gene sequence: CDR1 LGHNA, CDR2 YSLEER. In DNA form, the CDR3 reads TGCGCCAGCAGCCAAGAATGGGAGTACCACTGGGATGAGCAGTTCTTC. Translation: CASSQEWEYHWDEQFF.

V gene TRBV19 combines with J gene TRBJ2-7; maybe TRBD2 (6 bases). The CDR3 covers 13 residues. V was trimmed by 4 bases and J by 3 bases, leaving 10 bases between them. Germline CDR1 and CDR2: LNHDA and SQIVND (reference sequence). The CDR3 region is CASSSGTNYEQYF. The CDR3 bases are TGTGCCAGTAGTAGCGGGACCAACTACGAGCAGTACTTC.

The gene calls are TRBV6-1 and TRBJ1-5, with D tentatively TRBD1 (5 bases). The V and J ends lost 5 bases and 1 base respectively, with 12 bases between them. Germline V gene lookup returns CDR1 MNHNS and CDR2 SASEGT. The CDR3 sequence is 15 residues long. CDR3 sequence: CASSSRDLSNQPQHF. The CDR3 bases are TGTGCCAGCAGTAGCCGGGACTTAAGCAATCAGCCCCAGCATTTT.

This chain uses TRBV7-2 with TRBJ2-5; 7 nucleotides agree with TRBD2. Germline loops: CDR1 SGHTA, CDR2 FQGNSA. CDR3 size: 15 residues. J was trimmed by 9 bases and V by 5 bases; bases with no gene match: 15. This CDR3 is CASSPGVAGSVAQYF. In nucleotides, the CDR3 is TGTGCCAGCAGCCCCGGGGTAGCGGGTTCGGTGGCCCAGTACTTC.

The chain couples TRBV29-1 to TRBJ2-1; 9 bases map to TRBD2. Germline values: CDR1 SQVTM, CDR2 ANQGSEA. The CDR3 covers 11 residues. V lost 7 bases to trimming and J lost 8 bases; unmatched junction nucleotides: 3. For the CDR3, the DNA is TGCAGCGGGGGGACTAGCCATGAGCAGTTCTTC. This translates into CSGGTSHEQFF.

The rearrangement uses TRBV15 and TRBJ2-1, with D maybe TRBD2 (5 bases). V was shortened by 0 bases and J by 7 bases, with 13 bases between the two germline ends. Germline values: CDR1 LNHNV, CDR2 YYDKDF (reference sequence). The CDR3 is 15 amino acids. CDR3 residues: CATSRDRSRGNEQFF. The CDR3 DNA reads TGTGCCACCAGCAGAGATCGAAGCCGAGGGAATGAGCAGTTCTTC.

This clone was detected only a few times. The J gene is TRBJ1-1, the V gene TRBV6-1; D might be TRBD1 (6 bases). Germline V gene data show CDR1 as MNHNS and CDR2 as SASEGT. The CDR3 spans 11 residues. V shed 7 bases and J shed 5 bases, with 8 bases lying between them. The CDR3 loop reads CASIGQTEAFF. The CDR3 bases are TGTGCCAGCATCGGACAGACTGAAGCTTTCTTT.

This chain joins TRBV4-2 and TRBJ1-1; no firm D call. The CDR3 contains 16 residues. The germline V gene encodes CDR1 LGHNA and CDR2 YNFKEQ. Trimming pared 0 bases from V and 4 bases from J, leaving 15 bases between. The CDR3 is CASSQEPFSRGTEAFF. CDR3 bases: TGTGCCAGCAGCCAAGAACCTTTTTCGCGGGGCACTGAAGCTTTCTTT.

The table lists this clone with a few counts. This chain connects TRBV11-2 to TRBJ1-3; no clear D gene. Trimming left V 5 bases short and J 1 base short, with 12 bases between. Germline assignment: CDR1 SGHAT and CDR2 FQNNGV. There are 15 residues in the CDR3. CDR3 bases: TGTGCCAGCAGCCGCACCCGAGGATCTGGAAACACCATATATTTT. This sequence encodes CASSRTRGSGNTIYF.

The V call is TRBV6-5, the J call TRBJ1-4; 7 nucleotides agree with TRBD1. Germline trimming cut 6 bases from V and 4 bases from J; bases unmatched to any gene: 5. The CDR3 is made up of 14 amino acids. Germline V CDR1 and CDR2: MNHEY, SVGAGI. The CDR3 reads CASSPDRNNEKLFF. The CDR3 DNA reads TGTGCCAGCAGCCCGGACAGGAATAATGAAAAACTGTTTTTT.

The sample holds one count of this clone. This chain joins TRBV7-9 and TRBJ2-1; no clear D. Germline CDR1 reads SEHNR; CDR2 reads FQNEAQ (reference sequence). There are 14 residues in the CDR3. V lost 0 bases, J lost 1 base, and 4 bases lay in between. This CDR3 reads CASSLALSYNEQFF. As DNA, the CDR3 is TGTGCCAGCAGCTTAGCACTGTCCTACAATGAGCAGTTCTTC.

This clone was recorded a few times. The chain combines TRBV4-1 with TRBJ2-7, with TRBD2 matching over 12 bases. Germline CDR1 and CDR2: MGHRA and YSYEKL. The CDR3 runs 18 residues. V shed 5 bases, J shed 2 bases, and the junction held 13 bases outside the gene matches. The DNA of the CDR3 is TGCGCCAGCAGCAGGCTAGCGGGAGGGGAGGGGCCGGCCTACGAGCAGTACTTC. Amino acids: CASSRLAGGEGPAYEQYF.

V usage is TRBV18 and J usage is TRBJ1-5; D uncertain. The CDR3 contains 14 residues. V was pared by 5 bases and J by 0 bases, with 8 bases between. The germline V gene encodes CDR1 KGHSH and CDR2 LQKENI. CDR3 sequence (DNA): TGTGCCAGCTCAAGACTTACTAGCAATCAGCCCCAGCATTTT. Protein product: CASSRLTSNQPQHF. Based on the CDR3 plus reference TRBV18 and TRBJ1-5, the full variable domain is NAGVMQNPRHLVRRRGQEARLRCSPMKGHSHVYWYRQLPEEGLKFMVYLQKENIIDESGMPKERFSAEFPKEGPSILRIQQVVRGDSAAYFCASSRLTSNQPQHFGDGTRLSIL.